Below, one T cell receptor (beta chain) is given with its context. Its antigen is unidentified. PCR employed 60 Vbeta and 13 Jbeta primers. Sequencing used immunoSEQ multiplex PCR; TCRdb keeps in-frame clones, though not all of them. The data show approximately 150,000 clones, around 85% seen once. These data come from a study of cytomegalovirus exposure and HLA in healthy donors. Overall study results and limits: Looking again later, the authors saw that most CMV-associated TCR beta chains seemed HLA-restricted.

CDR3 length: 15 amino acids. The V and J ends lost 6 bases and 1 base respectively, with 13 bases between them. CDR1 and CDR2 (germline): MNHNY, SVGAGI (reference sequence). This receptor was identified in a man aged 35-49 years in good health and CMV-seronegative. The rearrangement links TRBV6-6 to TRBJ1-5; D unclear. Sequencing used PBMCs. The CDR3 DNA follows: TGTGCCAGCAGGGGCGGGTCGGGAAGCAATCAGCCCCAGCATTTT. Translation: CASRGGSGSNQPQHF.